The 32 T cell receptor beta chains given below trace back to one sample, sequenced in a study of monozygotic twins with inflammatory bowel disease. Using the 5' RACE reads, TCRdb records one entry per CDR3 protein without DNA. The specimen's table records approximately 420,000 distinct CDR3 sequences. Sequences were obtained from blood. All receptors derive from a human donor with ulcerative colitis or Crohn's disease, or a healthy co-twin of an affected twin (not recorded which).

The V and J genes are TRBV5-1 and TRBJ2-6; TCRdb designates TRBD1, a call that cannot be tested without DNA. The CDR3 is 15 amino acids. The germline gives CDR1 SGHRS, CDR2 YFSETQ. CDR3 region: CASVPGSSGANVLTF.

The chain links TRBV5-5 to TRBJ1-5; as DNA is missing, the TRBD1 call by TCRdb cannot be tested. The germline gives CDR1 SGHKS, CDR2 YYEKEE (reference sequence). This CDR3 contains 16 residues. This chain's CDR3 is CASSLIFGGANQPQHF. The variable domain in full, completed from reference TRBV5-5 and TRBJ1-5, reads DAGVTQSPTHLIKTRGQQVTLRCSPISGHKSVSWYQQVLGQGPQFIFQYYEKEERGRGNFPDRFSARQFPNYSSELNVNALLLGDSALYLCASSLIFGGANQPQHFGDGTRLSIL.

The V gene is TRBV15, the J gene TRBJ2-1. Germline CDR1 is LNHNV and CDR2 is YYDKDF (reference sequence). The CDR3 has 16 amino acids. The CDR3 region is CATSRGGLISYNEQFF. Full variable domain (remainder filled in from reference TRBV15 and TRBJ2-1): DAMVIQNPRYQVTQFGKPVTLSCSQTLNHNVMYWYQQKSSQAPKLLFHYYDKDFNNEADTPDNFQSRRPNTSFCFLDIRSPGLGDTAMYLCATSRGGLISYNEQFFGPGTRLTVL.

V usage is TRBV20-1 and J usage is TRBJ2-7; the TRBD1 assignment by TCRdb is unverifiable without DNA. The CDR3 totals 13 residues. Germline CDR1 DFQATT, CDR2 SNEGSKA (reference sequence). CDR3 amino acids: CSAEGQGAHEQYF.

The chain combines TRBV12-3 or TRBV12-4 with TRBJ1-1. The CDR3 has 13 amino acids. Here the CDR3 reads CASSLREVAEAFF.

The chain employs TRBV27 and TRBJ2-7; the D call of TRBD1 rests on TCRdb alone, since no DNA is present to check it. The length of the CDR3 is 12 residues. Per germline, CDR1 MNHEY and CDR2 SMNVEV (reference sequence). This CDR3 reads CASSQQGYEQYF.

The chain links TRBV5-1 to TRBJ1-4; lacking DNA, the TRBD1 call made by TCRdb goes unchecked. Per the germline V gene, CDR1 is SGHRS and CDR2 is YFSETQ. The CDR3 consists of 15 residues. This chain's CDR3 is CASSLQGSTNEKLFF.

V usage is TRBV2 and J usage is TRBJ2-2; checking the TCRdb D call of TRBD2 is not possible without DNA. Germline CDR1 SNHLY, CDR2 FYNNEI. The CDR3 length is 15 residues. The CDR3 protein is CASSARGGGTGELFF.

The rearrangement uses TRBV6-6 and TRBJ1-1. Germline lookup yields CDR1 MNHNY and CDR2 SVGAGI (reference sequence). This CDR3 has 12 amino acids. The CDR3 region is CASSQNTPEAFF.

The rearrangement links TRBV12-3 or TRBV12-4 to TRBJ2-1. The length of the CDR3 is 18 residues. The CDR3 spells CASSLGDFTQGSYNEQFF.

This chain connects TRBV2 to TRBJ2-1; TCRdb indicates TRBD1, and absent DNA this call remains unverified. The CDR3 consists of 16 residues. Germline V gene sequence: CDR1 SNHLY, CDR2 FYNNEI. The CDR3 loop reads CASRVRQGTRGNEQFF.

V and J are TRBV30 and TRBJ2-7; TCRdb picks TRBD1, but there is no DNA to check that call. In germline, CDR1 is GTSNPN, CDR2 SVGIG (reference sequence). CDR3 length equals 15 residues. CDR3 in amino acids: CAWSPNGGGVNEQYF.

The gene calls are TRBV20-1 and TRBJ1-1; the D gene TCRdb calls, TRBD1, cannot be checked with no DNA. Germline assignment: CDR1 DFQATT and CDR2 SNEGSKA (reference sequence). The CDR3 extends over 13 amino acids. The CDR3 loop reads CSAPRGHGSEAFF.

The V gene is TRBV4-1, the J gene TRBJ2-7; TCRdb's D call of TRBD2 is untestable without DNA. The germline V gene has CDR1 MGHRA and CDR2 YSYEKL. The CDR3 is 16 amino acids. This CDR3 reads CASSQRDGQVGYEQYF.

This rearrangement joins TRBV12-3 or TRBV12-4 to TRBJ2-5; TCRdb's D call, TRBD1, is unchecked because there is no DNA. This CDR3 comprises 15 residues. CDR3: CASSSYQGKGETQYF.

V is TRBV19 and J is TRBJ2-1; without DNA, the TCRdb call of TRBD1 cannot be checked. CDR1 is LNHDA and CDR2 is SQIVND in the germline V gene (reference sequence). The CDR3 contains 13 residues. The CDR3 loop reads CAASGQANNEQFF.

The chain joins TRBV15 to TRBJ2-5; TCRdb picks TRBD2, but there is no DNA to check that call. The CDR3 is 15 amino acids. CDR1 and CDR2 from the germline V gene are LNHNV and YYDKDF (reference sequence). The CDR3 reads CATRLLAGGQETQYF.

V usage is TRBV10-3 and J usage is TRBJ1-1. This CDR3 comprises 15 residues. Germline loops: CDR1 ENHRY, CDR2 SYGVKD. This CDR3 reads CAIRTAGLGDTEAFF.

The rearrangement joins TRBV7-9 to TRBJ1-1. This CDR3 is 17 amino acids long. Germline V gene data show CDR1 as SEHNR and CDR2 as FQNEAQ (reference sequence). CDR3 protein: CASSFGRSGNLNTEAFF.

The chain recombines TRBV11-1 with TRBJ1-5; lacking DNA, the TRBD1 call made by TCRdb goes unchecked. Germline V lookup: CDR1 SGHAT, CDR2 FQDESV (reference sequence). The CDR3 loop spans 19 amino acids. The CDR3 spells CASSLEAGQGARESQPQHF.

The rearrangement joins TRBV15 to TRBJ1-2. Germline CDR1 reads LNHNV; CDR2 reads YYDKDF (reference sequence). This CDR3 has 17 residues. CDR3 residues: CATSRASGGSSGYGYTF.

The genes are TRBV7-9 and TRBJ2-5; TCRdb's D call of TRBD1 is untestable without DNA. This CDR3 region has 15 residues. CDR1 is SEHNR, CDR2 FQNEAQ, per germline (reference sequence). CDR3 region: CASSSRSAAQETQYF.

The rearrangement uses TRBV3-1 and TRBJ2-1. This CDR3 region has 16 residues. The germline gives CDR1 LGHDT, CDR2 YNNKEL (reference sequence). The CDR3 sequence: CASSYWMFSSYNEQFF.

V and J are TRBV4-3 and TRBJ1-1. Germline lookup yields CDR1 LGHNA and CDR2 YSLEER. This CDR3 is built from 19 residues. The CDR3 protein is CASSQDAVGRYKGNTEVFF.

The genes are TRBV19 and TRBJ2-1; no DNA is available, so the TRBD2 call from TCRdb remains unchecked. The CDR3 consists of 15 residues. CDR1 is LNHDA and CDR2 is SQIVND in the germline V gene (reference sequence). CDR3 loop: CASSLGGRARNEQFF.

V gene TRBV18 combines with J gene TRBJ2-7. This CDR3 is 14 amino acids long. Germline CDR1 and CDR2: KGHSH and LQKENI. CDR3 protein: CASSPYRQPYEQYF.

The chain carries TRBV7-8 and TRBJ2-2; no DNA is available, so the TRBD1 call from TCRdb remains unchecked. The V gene's germline CDR1 is SGHVS and CDR2 FQNEAQ. The CDR3 is 20 amino acids. CDR3: CASSLARFPGGSLNTGELFF. Full variable domain (remainder filled in from reference TRBV7-8 and TRBJ2-2): GAGVSQSPRYKVAKRGQDVALRCDPISGHVSLFWYQQALGQGPEFLTYFQNEAQLDKSGLPSDRFFAERPEGSVSTLKIQRTQQEDSAVYLCASSLARFPGGSLNTGELFFGEGSRLTVL.

The V and J genes are TRBV6-2 or TRBV6-3 and TRBJ2-7; as DNA is missing, the TRBD2 call by TCRdb cannot be tested. CDR3 length equals 14 residues. Germline CDR1 MNHEY, CDR2 SVGEGT. The CDR3 reads CASSQPSGSYEQYF.

This chain uses TRBV28 with TRBJ2-7; TCRdb's D call of TRBD1 is untestable without DNA. Looked up from germline, CDR1 is MDHEN and CDR2 is SYDVKM. The CDR3 runs 15 residues. CDR3 amino acids: CASTGSGQVMAEQYF.

The V call is TRBV14, the J call TRBJ2-7; TCRdb gives TRBD2 as the D gene, but with no DNA this cannot be confirmed. Germline CDR1 and CDR2: SGHDN and FVKESK. There are 15 residues in the CDR3. Here the CDR3 reads CASSQGTSGTYEQYF.

J is TRBJ2-1 and V is TRBV12-3 or TRBV12-4. This CDR3 has 12 residues. CDR3 region: CASSSRHNEQFF.

The chain uses TRBV12-3 or TRBV12-4 and TRBJ2-2; the D gene TCRdb calls, TRBD1, cannot be checked with no DNA. The CDR3 consists of 14 residues. The CDR3 reads CASSWDRVTGELFF.